The next 28 T cell receptor beta chains were all read from a single sample in a study of CD4 T cells in relation to SARS-CoV-2 and coronaviruses. Their specific antigens are unknown. Generated by immunoSEQ multiplex PCR, the TCRdb table keeps only in-frame clones and is missing some. The sample consists of approximately 41,000 clones, approximately 80% of them appearing once. The sample comprised naive CD4+ T cells from PBMCs, cultured in vitro. Subset of the sample: naive CD4+ T cells isolated by negative enrichment. The receptors were gathered from an adult with COVID-19.

The chain couples TRBV6-2 or TRBV6-3 to TRBJ1-5; D is ambiguous. The CDR3 is 16 amino acids. V was shortened by 0 bases and J by 3 bases, with 12 bases between the two germline ends. The germline CDR1 and CDR2 sequences are MNHEY and SVGEGT. The CDR3: CASSYSGLGINQPQHF. The CDR3 DNA reads as TGTGCCAGCAGTTACTCGGGGTTGGGGATCAATCAGCCCCAGCATTTT.

A note on this clone: One end of the junction fails to match germline, which may point to a read error. CDR3: CASSYLRYILHF. CDR3 sequence (DNA): TGTGCCAGCAGTTATCTACGCTATATCTTACACTTC. This chain uses TRBV6-2 or TRBV6-3 with TRBJ2-5; no firm D call. CDR1 and CDR2 from the germline V gene are MNHEY and SVGEGT. The CDR3 loop spans 12 amino acids.

This chain links TRBV28 with TRBJ2-6, with D perhaps being TRBD1 or TRBD2 (5 bases each). CDR1 is MDHEN, CDR2 SYDVKM, per germline. The CDR3 covers 16 residues. V was trimmed by 1 base and J by 2 bases, leaving 9 bases between them. The DNA for the CDR3 is TGTGCCAGCAGTTTATTGGGGGATACTGGGGCCAACGTCCTGACTTTC. Translation gives CASSLLGDTGANVLTF.

This clone has just one count. The chain recombines TRBV7-8 with TRBJ1-3; D gene uncertain. Germline V gene lookup returns CDR1 SGHVS and CDR2 FQNEAQ. The V end lost 0 bases, the J end lost 4 bases, and 7 bases lay between the germline ends. The CDR3 is made up of 14 amino acids. In DNA, the CDR3 is TGTGCCAGCAGCTTAGCAGGGCCCGGAAACACCATATATTTT. The encoded protein is CASSLAGPGNTIYF.

The gene calls are TRBV5-5 and TRBJ2-1; 7 nucleotides match TRBD2. The CDR3 spans 18 residues. Unmatched junction bases numbered 9, after V lost 0 bases and J lost 0 bases. Germline assignment: CDR1 SGHKS and CDR2 YYEKEE (reference sequence). The CDR3 nucleotides are TGTGCCAGCAGCTTGGTATTCCTAGCGGAAGACTCCTACAATGAGCAGTTCTTC. This gives the protein CASSLVFLAEDSYNEQFF.

This sequence joins TRBV10-3 and TRBJ2-1; 8 nucleotides line up with TRBD2. The CDR3 length is 16 residues. Per germline, CDR1 ENHRY and CDR2 SYGVKD. Germline trimming cut 3 bases from V and 3 bases from J; bases unmatched to any gene: 7. This CDR3 reads CAISDSSGSNYNEQFF. The CDR3 bases are TGTGCCATCAGTGACTCTAGCGGGTCAAACTACAATGAGCAGTTCTTC.

This chain links TRBV6-6 with TRBJ1-6, with D hard to call. V gave up 7 bases and J gave up 3 bases, with 16 bases separating them. The germline V gene has CDR1 MNHNY and CDR2 SVGAGI (reference sequence). There are 16 residues in the CDR3. CDR3 loop: CASTQLDGDYNSPLHF. The CDR3 DNA is TGTGCCAGCACACAATTAGACGGGGACTATAATTCACCCCTCCACTTT.

This chain connects TRBV19 to TRBJ2-4, with D perhaps matching TRBD1 or TRBD2 (5 bases each). Germline assignment: CDR1 LNHDA and CDR2 SQIVND (reference sequence). The CDR3 extends over 15 amino acids. V dropped 5 bases and J dropped 6 bases, with 17 bases sitting between them. Here the CDR3 reads CASSLGHIGGNIQYF. The DNA of the CDR3 is TGTGCCAGTAGTTTGGGGCACATTGGGGGAAACATTCAGTACTTC.

The chain carries TRBV6-5 and TRBJ1-2, with a tentative D call TRBD1 (5 bases). V lost 2 bases, J lost 8 bases, and 15 bases lay in between. Germline V gives CDR1 MNHEY, CDR2 SVGAGI. The CDR3 is 14 amino acids. CDR3 in amino acids: CASSYDMGRSGYTF. The CDR3 DNA reads TGTGCCAGCAGTTACGACATGGGACGTTCAGGCTACACCTTC.

The chain is built from TRBV6-5 and TRBJ1-2; 7 bases are a match to TRBD1. Per the germline V gene, CDR1 is MNHEY and CDR2 is SVGAGI. The ends lost 7 bases at V and 8 bases at J; junction bases unmatched: 13. CDR3 length: 14 residues. The CDR3 region is CASNNRGEIGGYTF. The DNA for the CDR3 is TGTGCCAGCAACAACAGGGGAGAAATTGGAGGCTACACCTTC.

This chain joins TRBV6-6 and TRBJ2-3, with no clear D. The length of the CDR3 is 16 residues. The V and J ends lost 0 bases and 0 bases respectively, with 10 bases between them. Per the germline V gene, CDR1 is MNHNY and CDR2 is SVGAGI (reference sequence). The CDR3 sequence is CASSYSGSSSTDTQYF. DNA of the CDR3: TGTGCCAGCAGTTACTCCGGCTCTTCTAGCACAGATACGCAGTATTTT.

This clone was seen only a few times. The genes are TRBV2 and TRBJ1-2; D gene uncertain. Deletions cut 2 bases from V and 4 bases from J, with 5 bases between. CDR1 is SNHLY, CDR2 FYNNEI, per germline. CDR3 length equals 12 residues. As DNA, the CDR3 is TGTGCCAGCAGTGAACAGACCTATGGCTACACCTTC. It codes for CASSEQTYGYTF.

This clone turned up a few times. The gene calls are TRBV19 and TRBJ1-4; D is undetermined. With 4 bases removed from V and 5 bases from J, the gap between germline ends came to 14 bases. The CDR3 length is 15 residues. Germline lookup yields CDR1 LNHDA and CDR2 SQIVND (reference sequence). The CDR3 DNA follows: TGTGCCAGTAGTAGCTTAGCCGGAATAAATGAAAAACTGTTTTTT. The encoded protein is CASSSLAGINEKLFF.

This chain joins TRBV15 and TRBJ2-3, with TRBD2 matching over 11 bases. There are 15 residues in the CDR3. Trimming cost V 3 bases and J 6 bases; bases outside gene matches: 5. The germline V gene has CDR1 LNHNV and CDR2 YYDKDF (reference sequence). The CDR3 DNA sequence: TGTGCCACCAGCAGCAGTAGCGGGAGGGCCGATACGCAGTATTTT. Amino acids: CATSSSSGRADTQYF. The full variable domain, in which reference TRBV15 and TRBJ2-3 provide the parts outside the CDR3, is DAMVIQNPRYQVTQFGKPVTLSCSQTLNHNVMYWYQQKSSQAPKLLFHYYDKDFNNEADTPDNFQSRRPNTSFCFLDIRSPGLGDTAMYLCATSSSSGRADTQYFGPGTRLTVL.

The J gene is TRBJ1-5, the V gene TRBV10-2; D remains unclear. Germline CDR1 is WSHSY and CDR2 is SAAADI. Trimming removed 7 bases from V and 0 bases from J, with 10 bases in between. The CDR3 contains 14 residues. Here the CDR3 DNA reads TGCGCCAGCAAACCGGGAAATAGCAATCAGCCCCAGCATTTT. Its translation: CASKPGNSNQPQHF.

This chain uses TRBV18 with TRBJ1-2, with D perhaps matching TRBD1 (5 bases). V was shortened by 2 bases and J by 4 bases, with 8 bases between the two germline ends. This CDR3 spans 13 amino acids. Per germline, CDR1 KGHSH and CDR2 LQKENI. The CDR3 loop reads CASSPNRGYGYTF. In DNA, the CDR3 is TGTGCCAGCTCACCAAATAGGGGCTATGGCTACACCTTC.

This chain connects TRBV15 to TRBJ1-3, with 7 bases that match TRBD1. The germline V gene has CDR1 LNHNV and CDR2 YYDKDF (reference sequence). The ends lost 1 base at V and 0 bases at J; junction bases unmatched: 18. CDR3 size: 21 residues. CDR3 loop: CATSRGGTAPHQTDSGNTIYF. The CDR3 DNA reads as TGTGCCACCAGCAGAGGTGGGACAGCGCCACACCAAACAGACTCTGGAAACACCATATATTTT.

J is TRBJ1-5 and V is TRBV28; 8 positions agree with TRBD1. Per the germline V gene, CDR1 is MDHEN and CDR2 is SYDVKM. The CDR3 is 15 residues long. Trimming cost V 4 bases and J 5 bases; bases outside gene matches: 7. The CDR3, as DNA: TGTGCCAGCAGTTACAAACAGGGGGTCCATCAGCCCCAGCATTTT. It specifies CASSYKQGVHQPQHF.

This chain's CDR3 is CASRMGINSNQPQHF. The CDR3, as DNA: TGTGCCAGCAGGATGGGAATTAATAGCAATCAGCCCCAGCATTTT. The rearrangement joins TRBV5-8 to TRBJ1-5; D ambiguous. The germline V and J ends were trimmed by 5 bases and 0 bases, with 12 bases remaining between them. The CDR3 loop spans 15 amino acids. Germline values: CDR1 SGHTS, CDR2 YDEGEE.

The chain uses TRBV28 and TRBJ2-7; no definite D call. V lost 4 bases and J lost 6, with 16 bases in between. The germline V gene has CDR1 MDHEN and CDR2 SYDVKM. This CDR3 has 14 residues. Written as DNA, the CDR3 is TGTGCCAGCAGTTCTTCCGGGCCGCTGGGCGAGCAGTACTTC. This sequence encodes CASSSSGPLGEQYF.

This chain uses TRBV4-2 with TRBJ2-1, with D unresolved. The CDR3 is 18 residues long. V lost 2 bases and J lost 11, with 28 bases in between. Germline assignment: CDR1 LGHNA and CDR2 YNFKEQ. Here the CDR3 reads CASSQSDKLTSGWGKQFF. DNA of the CDR3: TGTGCCAGCAGCCAATCTGATAAACTCACATCCGGGTGGGGTAAGCAGTTCTTC.

The genes are TRBV5-6 and TRBJ1-6; TRBD1 is a possible D gene (5 bases). V lost 2 bases to trimming and J lost 8 bases, with 11 bases between them. CDR1 is SGHDT and CDR2 is YYEEEE in the germline V gene. The CDR3 runs to 14 residues. CDR3 region: CASSFLGDHSPLHF. The CDR3 region has the DNA TGTGCCAGCAGCTTCTTAGGGGACCATTCACCCCTCCACTTT.

The rearrangement links TRBV7-2 to TRBJ2-7, with 9 bases lining up with TRBD1. CDR3 length: 16 amino acids. Germline V gives CDR1 SGHTA, CDR2 FQGNSA. After removal of 5 bases from V and 6 bases from J, the junction contained 14 bases not matched to a gene. In DNA form, the CDR3 reads TGTGCCAGCAGCGGCCGGGACAGGGCCGGAAGGTTCGAGCAGTACTTC. This codes for CASSGRDRAGRFEQYF.

This clone was detected once. The J gene is TRBJ2-3, the V gene TRBV11-3; D is unclear. Trimming removed 1 base from V and 1 base from J, with 12 bases in between. This CDR3 has 16 residues. Germline V lookup: CDR1 SGHNT, CDR2 YENEEA. In DNA form, the CDR3 reads TGTGCCAGCAGCTTAGGGGCAGGCTCAGGCACAGATACGCAGTATTTT. The encoded protein is CASSLGAGSGTDTQYF.

The V gene is TRBV7-9, the J gene TRBJ1-4; no clear D. Germline CDR1 is SEHNR and CDR2 is FQNEAQ (reference sequence). The CDR3 totals 12 residues. Between the trimmed V and J ends, which lost 5 bases and 8 bases, there was a span of 9 bases. The CDR3 loop is CASSRGEEKLFF. CDR3 DNA: TGTGCCAGCAGCCGTGGAGAAGAAAAACTGTTTTTT.

This clone was counted a single time. CDR3 region: CASSSARIAGGGNEQFF. DNA of the CDR3: TGTGCCAGCAGTTCAGCAAGGATAGCGGGAGGTGGAAATGAGCAGTTCTTC. This chain uses TRBV27 with TRBJ2-1, with TRBD2 identical over 10 bases. V trimming: 4 bases; J trimming: 7 bases; junction bases outside the gene matches: 13. Germline loops: CDR1 MNHEY, CDR2 SMNVEV (reference sequence). CDR3 length: 17 amino acids.

J is TRBJ2-5 and V is TRBV7-8, with 10 bases aligning to TRBD2. Trimming took 0 bases from V and 4 from J; bases not matched to a gene: 11. Germline CDR1 is SGHVS and CDR2 is FQNEAQ. The CDR3 has 18 amino acids. The DNA for the CDR3 is TGTGCCAGCAGCTTAGCCCGTTGGCAGAGACTAGCGGGAGAGACCCAGTACTTC. Translating gives CASSLARWQRLAGETQYF.

The CDR3 DNA reads as TGCGCCAGCAGCATCAAGAGCGGGAGACCCAAAGATACGCAGTATTTT. Its protein is CASSIKSGRPKDTQYF. The gene calls are TRBV5-1 and TRBJ2-3; 8 bases align to TRBD2. V gave up 4 bases and J gave up 5 bases; unmatched junction bases: 12. Looked up from germline, CDR1 is SGHRS and CDR2 is YFSETQ. The CDR3 spans 16 residues.